Shown below are 17 T cell receptor beta chains from a single sample sequenced in a study of blood T cell repertoires in COVID-19. This table comes from immunoSEQ multiplex PCR, and its TCRdb copy is limited to in-frame clones, with some not included. Of 65,000 to 75,000 clones in the sample, less than 90% were seen once. Sequenced sample: peripheral blood. The receptors were gathered from a man in his fifties with active COVID-19.

This clone was seen just once. The genes are TRBV6-1 and TRBJ2-3, with 9 bases aligning to TRBD2. Germline V lookup: CDR1 MNHNS, CDR2 SASEGT. V was pared by 4 bases and J by 4 bases, with 9 bases of the junction left unmatched. This CDR3 is built from 16 residues. CDR3 bases: TGTGCCAGCAGTGGAAGGCTAGCGGGATTTCCAGATACGCAGTATTTT. Translated, it gives CASSGRLAGFPDTQYF.

The J gene is TRBJ2-3, the V gene TRBV9; TRBD2 is a possible D gene (5 bases). Germline CDR1 SGDLS, CDR2 YYNGEE. V was clipped by 4 bases and J by 4 bases, with 13 bases between them. The CDR3 loop spans 14 amino acids. In nucleotides, the CDR3 is TGTGCCAGCAGCCCAGGCCCGAGGGCAGATACGCAGTATTTT. This gives the protein CASSPGPRADTQYF. Full variable domain (rest looked up from reference TRBV9 and TRBJ2-3): DSGVTQTPKHLITATGQRVTLRCSPRSGDLSVYWYQQSLDQGLQFLIQYYNGEERAKGNILERFSAQQFPDLHSELNLSSLELGDSALYFCASSPGPRADTQYFGPGTRLTVL.

V is TRBV7-2 and J is TRBJ1-1; 7 nucleotides align to TRBD1. The CDR3 consists of 12 residues. With V trimmed by 2 bases and J by 11 bases, 5 bases remained unmatched. Germline V gene sequence: CDR1 SGHTA, CDR2 FQGNSA. This chain's CDR3 is CASSLNGRGAFF. CDR3 in DNA: TGTGCCAGCAGCTTAAATGGCAGGGGGGCTTTCTTT. The whole variable domain, filled in from reference TRBV7-2 and TRBJ1-1, reads GAGVSQSPSNKVTEKGKDVELRCDPISGHTALYWYRQSLGQGLEFLIYFQGNSAPDKSGLPSDRFSAERTGGSVSTLTIQRTQQEDSAVYLCASSLNGRGAFFGQGTRLTVV.

This chain joins TRBV5-1 and TRBJ2-1; D remains unclear. Germline V gives CDR1 SGHRS, CDR2 YFSETQ. The CDR3 contains 14 residues. Between the trimmed V and J ends, which lost 0 bases and 4 bases, there was a span of 8 bases. The CDR3 DNA reads TGCGCCAGCAGCTTGGGAGCCGGTTACAATGAGCAGTTCTTC. Translation gives CASSLGAGYNEQFF.

This chain uses TRBV5-4 with TRBJ2-1; D call uncertain. The CDR3 loop spans 13 amino acids. Between the trimmed V and J ends, which lost 2 bases and 7 bases, there was a span of 10 bases. Germline CDR1 is SGHNT and CDR2 is YYREEE (reference sequence). The CDR3 DNA follows: TGTGCCAGCAGCTTCGAGCGACCAAATGAGCAGTTCTTC. Protein product: CASSFERPNEQFF.

The chain is built from TRBV4-3 and TRBJ2-7, with D perhaps matching TRBD1 (6 bases). The germline V and J ends were trimmed by 1 base and 3 bases, with 13 bases remaining between them. From germline, CDR1 is LGHNA and CDR2 YSLEER. This CDR3 contains 15 residues. CDR3 amino acids: CASSQGLTGNYEQYF. The DNA for the CDR3 is TGCGCCAGCAGCCAAGGCCTAACAGGGAACTACGAGCAGTACTTC.

The chain recombines TRBV4-2 with TRBJ2-3; 11 nucleotides agree with TRBD2. The CDR3 contains 16 residues. In germline, CDR1 is LGHNA, CDR2 YNFKEQ. J lost 6 bases, V lost 0 bases, and 5 bases had no gene match. The DNA of the CDR3 is TGTGCCAGCAGCCAAGATCGAGTAGCGGGGGGGGATACGCAGTATTTT. It specifies CASSQDRVAGGDTQYF.

The chain couples TRBV29-1 to TRBJ2-1; 8 bases are a match to TRBD2. CDR3 length: 12 residues. Unmatched junction bases numbered 7, after V lost 7 bases and J lost 8 bases. CDR1 is SQVTM, CDR2 ANQGSEA, per germline. CDR3 loop: CSGNLAGHEQFF. Written as DNA, the CDR3 is TGCAGCGGAAATCTAGCGGGCCATGAGCAGTTCTTC.

V and J are TRBV2 and TRBJ1-6; TRBD1 matches at 10 bases. There are 15 residues in the CDR3. In germline, CDR1 is SNHLY, CDR2 FYNNEI. V gave up 6 bases and J gave up 10 bases; unmatched junction bases: 9. The DNA for the CDR3 is TGTGCCAGCAGGTGGGCCGGGACAGGGGACTCACCCCTCCACTTT. As protein: CASRWAGTGDSPLHF.

J is TRBJ2-1 and V is TRBV3-1 (or the pseudogene TRBV3-2); 10 nucleotides line up with TRBD1. The CDR3 is 16 amino acids. Trimming removed 1 base from V and 7 bases from J; junction bases left unmatched: 7. The germline V gene encodes CDR1 LGHDT and CDR2 YNNKEL (reference sequence). CDR3 in amino acids: CASSQAGTGVSNEQFF. CDR3 coding DNA: TGTGCCAGCAGCCAAGCGGGGACAGGGGTTAGTAATGAGCAGTTCTTC.

The V gene is TRBV6-2 or TRBV6-3, the J gene TRBJ2-1, with 13 positions matching TRBD2. With V trimmed by 0 bases and J by 6 bases, 5 bases remained unmatched. CDR1 MNHEY and CDR2 SVGEGT come from the germline V gene. This CDR3 has 17 residues. The CDR3, as DNA: TGTGCCAGCAGTTACTCGGGGACTAGCGGGATCTTCAATGAGCAGTTCTTC. It translates to CASSYSGTSGIFNEQFF.

The gene calls are TRBV28 and TRBJ1-5; TRBD1 agrees at 7 bases. There are 19 residues in the CDR3. The germline V gene has CDR1 MDHEN and CDR2 SYDVKM. V trimming: 7 bases; J trimming: 0 bases; junction bases outside the gene matches: 18. The CDR3 nucleotides read TGTGCCAGCACCCAACAGGGGTTCTGGGGCCGATCTAGCAATCAGCCCCAGCATTTT. This codes for CASTQQGFWGRSSNQPQHF.

CDR3 in amino acids: CASSNSPGNPNTGELFF. DNA of the CDR3: TGTGCCAGCAGCAATTCTCCAGGGAATCCGAACACCGGGGAGCTGTTTTTT. V gene TRBV9 combines with J gene TRBJ2-2, with D possibly being TRBD1 (5 bases). Germline V CDR1 and CDR2: SGDLS, YYNGEE. V was shortened by 4 bases and J by 0 bases, with 16 bases between the two germline ends. CDR3 length: 17 amino acids.

The gene calls are TRBV24-1 and TRBJ2-5; 8 positions agree with TRBD1. The CDR3 has 16 amino acids. V was pared by 2 bases and J by 4 bases, with 8 bases of the junction left unmatched. Germline V gene sequence: CDR1 KGHDR, CDR2 SFDVKD. CDR3 sequence reads: CATSDSYDRGGETQYF. The CDR3 DNA is TGTGCCACCAGTGATTCTTACGACAGGGGTGGAGAGACCCAGTACTTC.

The V and J genes are TRBV28 and TRBJ1-2; D uncertain. The CDR3 is made up of 14 amino acids. Per the germline V gene, CDR1 is MDHEN and CDR2 is SYDVKM. The V end lost 3 bases, the J end lost 8 bases, and 16 bases lay between the germline ends. The CDR3 DNA is TGTGCCAGCAGTTTGGTCGGGGTTCTGAGCGGCTACACCTTC. Encoded protein: CASSLVGVLSGYTF.

This chain joins TRBV7-9 and TRBJ2-3; TRBD2 matches at 7 bases. CDR1 is SEHNR, CDR2 FQNEAQ, per germline (reference sequence). V dropped 6 bases and J dropped 1; count of bases not matched to a gene: 10. The CDR3 loop spans 16 amino acids. The DNA for the CDR3 is TGTGCCAGCAGAAACCAGCGGGGATCGGGCACAGATACGCAGTATTTT. Translated: CASRNQRGSGTDTQYF.

This chain links TRBV9 with TRBJ2-1; the match to TRBD2 covers 11 bases. The CDR3 consists of 15 residues. Trimming removed 1 base from V and 4 bases from J; junction bases left unmatched: 1. Germline CDR1 and CDR2: SGDLS and YYNGEE. The CDR3 nucleotides are TGTGCCAGCAGCGTATTAGCGGGGGGGTACAATGAGCAGTTCTTC. Amino acids: CASSVLAGGYNEQFF. The whole variable domain, remainder taken from reference TRBV9 and TRBJ2-1, is DSGVTQTPKHLITATGQRVTLRCSPRSGDLSVYWYQQSLDQGLQFLIQYYNGEERAKGNILERFSAQQFPDLHSELNLSSLELGDSALYFCASSVLAGGYNEQFFGPGTRLTVL.